The 27 T cell receptor beta chains in this list originate from one sample, sequenced in a study of Ad26.COV2.S vaccination and SARS-CoV-2 variants. Treatment described: some 20 received Ad26.COV2.S at low or high dose, single or two shots; roughly five received placebo; per-sample allocation not given. At day 63 after the first vaccine or placebo injection, samples were drawn. Profiled with immunoSEQ multiplex PCR; TCRdb holds only in-frame clones, not every one. Among about 350,000 clones listed, more than 85% were seen once. The sequencing here drew on peripheral blood, taken in a trial of Ad26.COV2.S vaccine versus placebo. The source of these receptors is a person between 18 and 60 years old who received the Ad26.COV2.S COVID-19 vaccine or a placebo.

The chain combines TRBV27 with TRBJ1-2; D may be TRBD1 (5 bases). The CDR3 extends over 14 amino acids. With 2 bases removed from V and 5 bases from J, the gap between germline ends came to 12 bases. CDR1 and CDR2 from the germline V gene are MNHEY and SMNVEV (reference sequence). The CDR3 DNA reads as TGTGCCAGCAGTTTAAGCGGACATATATATGGCTACACCTTC. Its protein is CASSLSGHIYGYTF.

The J gene is TRBJ1-2, the V gene TRBV7-8; no definite D call. Germline V gene data show CDR1 as SGHVS and CDR2 as FQNEAQ. The CDR3 runs to 12 residues. The V gene lost 5 bases and the J gene lost 0 bases, with 4 bases spanning the gap. The CDR3 region has the DNA TGTGCCAGCAGCCGAACTAACTATGGCTACACCTTC. Its protein is CASSRTNYGYTF. Filled out from reference TRBV7-8 and TRBJ1-2, the complete variable domain reads GAGVSQSPRYKVAKRGQDVALRCDPISGHVSLFWYQQALGQGPEFLTYFQNEAQLDKSGLPSDRFFAERPEGSVSTLKIQRTQQEDSAVYLCASSRTNYGYTFGSGTRLTVV.

The rearrangement joins TRBV6-1 to TRBJ1-5; D uncertain. CDR1 is MNHNS and CDR2 is SASEGT in the germline V gene. This CDR3 is 15 amino acids long. V lost 2 bases and J 4 bases, leaving 12 bases between the germline ends. Here the CDR3 reads CASSERAVINQPQHF. In DNA form, the CDR3 reads TGTGCCAGCAGTGAACGGGCAGTGATTAATCAGCCCCAGCATTTT.

This chain joins TRBV18 and TRBJ1-1; D is unresolved. The germline V gene has CDR1 KGHSH and CDR2 LQKENI. With 2 bases removed from V and 2 bases from J, the gap between germline ends came to 9 bases. The CDR3 is 14 residues long. This chain's CDR3 is CASSPMTRNTEAFF. Here the CDR3 DNA reads TGTGCCAGCTCACCAATGACCCGAAACACTGAAGCTTTCTTT.

V gene TRBV12-3 or TRBV12-4 combines with J gene TRBJ2-1; no definite D call. The CDR3 has 12 amino acids. Between the trimmed V and J ends, which lost 3 bases and 8 bases, there was a span of 8 bases. The CDR3 region is CASSFGVDEQFF. CDR3 coding DNA: TGTGCCAGCAGTTTTGGTGTCGATGAGCAGTTCTTC.

The chain has TRBV5-4 and TRBJ2-6; 8 bases are a match to TRBD1. Germline V CDR1 and CDR2: SGHNT, YYREEE (reference sequence). With V trimmed by 3 bases and J by 4 bases, 9 bases remained unmatched. The CDR3 is made up of 17 amino acids. The CDR3 is CASSSRDRFFGANVLTF. CDR3 nucleotide sequence: TGTGCCAGCAGCTCCCGGGACAGGTTTTTCGGGGCCAACGTCCTGACTTTC. Together with reference TRBV5-4 and TRBJ2-6, the CDR3 gives the full variable domain: ETGVTQSPTHLIKTRGQQVTLRCSSQSGHNTVSWYQQALGQGPQFIFQYYREEENGRGNFPPRFSGLQFPNYSSELNVNALELDDSALYLCASSSRDRFFGANVLTFGAGSRLTVL.

The chain is built from TRBV7-9 and TRBJ2-7; tentative D call: TRBD2 (6 bases). V was pared by 1 base and J by 4 bases, with 8 bases between. CDR1 is SEHNR and CDR2 is FQNEAQ in the germline V gene (reference sequence). This CDR3 is 13 amino acids long. The CDR3 sequence is CASSLGAGYEQYF. As DNA, the CDR3 is TGTGCCAGCAGCTTAGGTGCGGGATACGAGCAGTACTTC.

The V call is TRBV5-1, the J call TRBJ2-7; 7 nucleotides agree with TRBD1. The ends lost 5 bases at V and 3 bases at J; junction bases unmatched: 5. Germline CDR1 SGHRS, CDR2 YFSETQ. The CDR3 loop spans 13 amino acids. The CDR3 loop reads CASRTGQSYEQYF. The CDR3 nucleotides are TGCGCCAGCAGAACGGGACAGAGCTACGAGCAGTACTTC.

The V gene is TRBV30, the J gene TRBJ2-3; 9 bases fit TRBD1. V was pared by 5 bases and J by 6 bases, with 3 bases of the junction left unmatched. CDR3 length: 12 amino acids. Germline V CDR1 and CDR2: GTSNPN, SVGIG (reference sequence). The CDR3, as DNA: TGTGCCTGGGGACAGGGGCCGGATACGCAGTATTTT. As protein: CAWGQGPDTQYF.

CDR3 in amino acids: CASSFGVRAGSPLHF. The CDR3 DNA reads TGTGCCAGCAGCTTCGGGGTCAGGGCAGGATCACCCCTCCACTTT. The chain is built from TRBV7-2 and TRBJ1-6, with D possibly TRBD1 on 5 matching bases. The CDR3 extends over 15 amino acids. The V end lost 3 bases, the J end lost 10 bases, and 16 bases lay between the germline ends. The germline CDR1 and CDR2 sequences are SGHTA and FQGNSA.

The chain recombines TRBV29-1 with TRBJ2-1; D call uncertain. The CDR3 is 12 residues long. Germline CDR1 SQVTM, CDR2 ANQGSEA. V lost 4 bases and J lost 8, with 12 bases in between. The CDR3 sequence is CSVAVNGDEQFF. As DNA, the CDR3 is TGCAGCGTTGCGGTAAATGGGGATGAGCAGTTCTTC.

The chain carries TRBV7-8 and TRBJ1-1, with D perhaps TRBD1 (5 bases). The CDR3 is 13 amino acids. The V gene's germline CDR1 is SGHVS and CDR2 FQNEAQ. V dropped 5 bases and J dropped 7 bases, with 14 bases sitting between them. The CDR3 DNA reads as TGTGCCAGCAGCGTAAGCAGTAGGGGTGAAGCTTTCTTT. Translating it yields CASSVSSRGEAFF.

This chain joins TRBV30 and TRBJ2-5, with D unresolved. Trimming stripped 0 bases from V and 5 bases from J, with 4 bases between. The CDR3 loop spans 11 amino acids. CDR1 and CDR2 (germline): GTSNPN, SVGIG (reference sequence). DNA of the CDR3: TGTGCCTGGAGTGTTACGGAGACCCAGTACTTC. Translating gives CAWSVTETQYF.

This chain connects TRBV9 to TRBJ2-3; TRBD1 or TRBD2 may be the D gene (5 bases each). This CDR3 comprises 16 residues. Trimming left V 0 bases short and J 0 bases short, with 11 bases between. The V gene's germline CDR1 is SGDLS and CDR2 YYNGEE. The CDR3 region has the DNA TGTGCCAGCAGCGTAGGGGACCGGGGAAGCACAGATACGCAGTATTTT. This translates into CASSVGDRGSTDTQYF.

The V and J genes are TRBV6-5 and TRBJ2-1; 12 bases are a match to TRBD2. Germline V gives CDR1 MNHEY, CDR2 SVGAGI. This CDR3 spans 15 amino acids. Germline trimming cut 7 bases from V and 8 bases from J; bases unmatched to any gene: 9. The CDR3 DNA reads TGTGCCAGCAATGCCGCTAGCGGGAGGGCCGATGAGCAGTTCTTC. Translated: CASNAASGRADEQFF.

The table lists this clone with a count of one. CDR3 region: CAWSAQRTGSMNTEAFF. CDR3 nucleotides: TGTGCCTGGAGCGCCCAAAGGACAGGGTCCATGAACACTGAAGCTTTCTTT. The V gene is TRBV30, the J gene TRBJ1-1, with 8 bases aligning to TRBD1. V was clipped by 3 bases and J by 0 bases; unmatched bases: 12. Germline CDR1 and CDR2: GTSNPN and SVGIG (reference sequence). This CDR3 comprises 17 residues.

The chain links TRBV5-5 to TRBJ2-5, with 7 bases fitting TRBD2. The CDR3 runs 14 residues. Trimming cost V 5 bases and J 5 bases; bases outside gene matches: 9. Germline CDR1 SGHKS, CDR2 YYEKEE (reference sequence). The CDR3 protein is CASRTIGEGETQYF. As DNA, the CDR3 is TGTGCCAGCAGAACTATTGGGGAGGGGGAGACCCAGTACTTC.

The chain couples TRBV5-1 to TRBJ2-7, with D perhaps matching TRBD2 (6 bases). CDR3 length: 14 amino acids. CDR1 SGHRS and CDR2 YFSETQ come from the germline V gene. With 4 bases removed from V and 6 bases from J, the gap between germline ends came to 17 bases. The CDR3 nucleotides are TGCGCCAGCAGCACCGGGACGGCCGGGAGCGAGCAGTACTTC. This gives the protein CASSTGTAGSEQYF.

The chain is built from TRBV19 and TRBJ2-1; tentative D call: TRBD2 (6 bases). CDR3 length: 14 amino acids. V gave up 5 bases and J gave up 7 bases, with 15 bases separating them. Germline-derived CDR1 and CDR2 are LNHDA and SQIVND (reference sequence). The CDR3 sequence: CASSPRPRENEQFF. In DNA, the CDR3 is TGTGCCAGTAGTCCCCGCCCGCGGGAAAATGAGCAGTTCTTC.

V gene TRBV6-5 combines with J gene TRBJ1-1, with D uncertain. This CDR3 contains 13 residues. V lost 2 bases and J 2 bases, leaving 6 bases between the germline ends. From germline, CDR1 is MNHEY and CDR2 SVGAGI. CDR3 sequence: CASSYRANTEAFF. For the CDR3, the DNA is TGTGCCAGCAGTTACAGGGCTAACACTGAAGCTTTCTTT.

This clone was counted only a few times. The chain recombines TRBV7-3 with TRBJ1-6; TRBD1 matches 7 bases. V shed 2 bases, J shed 5 bases, and the junction held 0 bases outside the gene matches. The CDR3 loop spans 14 amino acids. Germline-derived CDR1 and CDR2 are SGHTA and FQGTGA. In DNA, the CDR3 is TGTGCCAGCAGCTTAGGGACAGATAATTCACCCCTCCACTTT. Its protein is CASSLGTDNSPLHF.

This clone was recorded only once. The V call is TRBV3-1 (or the pseudogene TRBV3-2), the J call TRBJ2-3; TRBD1 matches 7 bases. CDR1 and CDR2 from the germline V gene are LGHDT and YNNKEL (reference sequence). V lost 6 bases, J lost 6 bases, and 3 bases stayed unmatched. CDR3 length: 12 amino acids. CDR3 loop: CASRKQGDTQYF. In nucleotides, the CDR3 is TGTGCCAGCAGGAAACAGGGGGATACGCAGTATTTT.

In this sample, this clone turned up a few times. Written as DNA, the CDR3 is TGTGCCAGCAGCTTTACAGCGAACACTGAAGCTTTCTTT. Its translation: CASSFTANTEAFF. The V gene is TRBV7-2, the J gene TRBJ1-1; unclear D gene. This CDR3 has 13 amino acids. Germline values: CDR1 SGHTA, CDR2 FQGNSA. With 3 bases removed from V and 1 base from J, the gap between germline ends came to 6 bases.

This clone showed up many times. V gene TRBV6-2 or TRBV6-3 combines with J gene TRBJ1-5; a weak D match, TRBD1 (6 bases). Germline V gene lookup returns CDR1 MNHEY and CDR2 SVGEGT. CDR3 length equals 14 residues. V was clipped by 5 bases and J by 4 bases, with 12 bases between them. CDR3 sequence reads: CASSRGAYNQPQHF. CDR3 bases: TGTGCCAGCAGTAGGGGGGCGTATAATCAGCCCCAGCATTTT.

CDR3 sequence (DNA): TGTGCCAGCAGCCCAAGCCGGGGGCGGTATAATTCACCCCTCCACTTT. Translated, it gives CASSPSRGRYNSPLHF. The rearrangement links TRBV7-8 to TRBJ1-6; TRBD1 might be the D (6 bases). The CDR3 runs 16 residues. Trimming removed 5 bases from V and 4 bases from J, with 15 bases in between. Germline CDR1 and CDR2: SGHVS and FQNEAQ.

This chain joins TRBV6-2 or TRBV6-3 and TRBJ2-7; 7 bases are a match to TRBD2. Germline CDR1 MNHEY, CDR2 SVGEGT. V trimming: 3 bases; J trimming: 2 bases; junction bases outside the gene matches: 7. The CDR3 spans 15 residues. CDR3 protein: CASSYGGSPTYEQYF. CDR3 bases: TGTGCCAGCAGTTATGGCGGGAGCCCCACCTACGAGCAGTACTTC.

The chain couples TRBV18 to TRBJ2-2; D is uncertain. This CDR3 comprises 15 residues. Germline CDR1 KGHSH, CDR2 LQKENI. V was clipped by 0 bases and J by 4 bases, with 9 bases between them. As DNA, the CDR3 is TGTGCCAGCTCACCACCGGGCAGGAGCACCGGGGAGCTGTTTTTT. This gives the protein CASSPPGRSTGELFF.